This T cell receptor (beta chain) came from a study of a mutant IDH1 vaccine in newly diagnosed glioma. For the study at large: Patients under treatment included 62.5% males and about 40% females and had a mean age of 40.4 years. Former treatment meant radiotherapy, temozolomide, or both; the majority had gotten both. Findings of the study overall: Any relationship between pseudoprogression and changes in top peripheral T cell clonotypes seemed absent.

Concerning this clone itself: Its antigen is unidentified.

Measured with immunoSEQ multiplex PCR; TCRdb has only the in-frame clones, and not every one. The table records over 75,000 clones, around nine tenths of them present only once. Regarding time point: baseline, week 1 (first vaccination visit). Documented treatment: pre-vaccination baseline after standard-of-care therapy. The germline V and J ends were trimmed by 5 bases and 3 bases, with 14 bases remaining between them. CDR3 length: 15 residues. Germline CDR1 is SEHNR and CDR2 is FQNEAQ (reference sequence). This rearrangement joins TRBV7-9 to TRBJ2-1, with D possibly being TRBD2 (6 bases). The TCR sequence derives from a woman aged 45-60 years with glioma. Sequenced material: PBMCs, taken from a glioma patient treated with radiotherapy, temozolomide or both. The CDR3 protein is CASSDRDSRYNEQFF. CDR3 coding DNA: TGTGCCAGCAGCGACCGGGACTCGCGCTACAATGAGCAGTTCTTC.